The source of this T cell receptor beta chain is a study of T-cell reconstitution after alpha-beta-depleted transplantation in children. V lost 0 bases to trimming and J lost 0 bases, with 14 bases between them. Germline CDR1 MGHRA, CDR2 YSYEKL. CDR3 length equals 18 residues. The TCRbeta library was prepared with unique molecular identifiers. TCRdb re-called the PCR reads through MiXCR, storing one row per CDR3 protein. The data show roughly 500,000 distinct CDR3 sequences, with around a third seen just once and approximately 2.3% held by the top ten. The gene calls are TRBV4-1 and TRBJ1-4, with D unresolved. The receptor comes from a human donor who donated a stem cell graft to a child with aplastic anemia. This material consisted of PBMCs from the stem cell graft donor, taken from the stem cell graft. DNA for the CDR3: TGCGCCAGCAGCCAAGACGGGGATGGATTTGCAACTAATGAAAAACTGTTTTTT. Its translation is CASSQDGDGFATNEKLFF.